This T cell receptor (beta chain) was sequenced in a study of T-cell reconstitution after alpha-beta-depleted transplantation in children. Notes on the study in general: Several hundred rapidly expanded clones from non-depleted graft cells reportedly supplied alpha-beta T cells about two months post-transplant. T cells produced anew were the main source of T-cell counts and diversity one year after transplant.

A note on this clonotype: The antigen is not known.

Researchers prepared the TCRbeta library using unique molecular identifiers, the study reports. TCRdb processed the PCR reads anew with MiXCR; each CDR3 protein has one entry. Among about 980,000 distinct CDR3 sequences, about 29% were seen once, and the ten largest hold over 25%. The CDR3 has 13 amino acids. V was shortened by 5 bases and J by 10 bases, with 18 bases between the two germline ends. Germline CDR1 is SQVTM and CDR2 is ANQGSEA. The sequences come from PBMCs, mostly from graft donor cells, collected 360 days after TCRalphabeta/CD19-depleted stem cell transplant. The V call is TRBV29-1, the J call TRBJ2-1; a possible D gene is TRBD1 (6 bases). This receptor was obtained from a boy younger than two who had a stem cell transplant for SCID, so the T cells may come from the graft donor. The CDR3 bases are TGCAGCGTTCGTCTTCCCCTGAGGGGGGAGCAGTTCTTC. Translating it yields CSVRLPLRGEQFF.